This is a list of T cell receptor beta chains from one sample in a study of blood T cells in healthy people across ages. From the 5' RACE reads, TCRdb called clonotypes with MiXCR, one entry per CDR3 protein. Among about 780,000 distinct CDR3 sequences listed, roughly 24% were seen once. This same sample was also taken into another study, of T cells of mothers and their children.

Sequenced sample: blood. These receptors originate from a boy aged 5-17 years in good health. The CDR3 runs from the conserved cysteine through the conserved F or W. The D gene is left open where the match is weak. The size entry is marked missing in some rows and otherwise reads once, few, many or a size class.

cdr3_aa cdr3_nt j_call d_call clone_size v_call
CSAAIEGSYNEQFF TGCAGTGCCGCTATCGAAGGTTCCTACAATGAGCAGTTCTTC TRBJ2-1 NA NA TRBV20-1
CSVGQGENIQYF TGCAGCGTTGGACAGGGGGAAAACATTCAGTACTTC TRBJ2-4 TRBD1 NA TRBV29-1
CGTGPNEKLFF TGCGGGACAGGCCCAAATGAAAAACTGTTTTTT TRBJ1-4 TRBD1 NA TRBV20-1
CASSYSRQDSSGNTIYF TGTGCCAGCAGTTACTCGAGGCAGGACTCCTCTGGAAACACCATATATTTT TRBJ1-3 NA NA TRBV6-5
CASSLGTGAVKKAKNIQYF TGTGCCAGCAGCTTGGGGACAGGGGCGGTCAAGAAGGCCAAAAACATTCAGTACTTC TRBJ2-4 TRBD1 few TRBV11-2
CVRSRKDNIQYF TGCGTCAGGTCGCGCAAGGACAACATTCAGTACTTC TRBJ2-4 NA NA TRBV5-1
CASSLKTGEYEQYF TGTGCCAGCAGCTTAAAGACGGGAGAGTACGAGCAGTACTTC TRBJ2-7 NA NA TRBV7-2
CASSLRAGASYEQYF TGTGCCAGCAGTTTGAGGGCAGGGGCCTCCTACGAGCAGTACTTC TRBJ2-7 NA few TRBV12-3/TRBV12-4
CASSLAGKTGAPRPRF TGCGCCAGCAGCTTGGCCGGAAAAACAGGGGCCCCCCGGCCGCGCTTC TRBJ1-2 TRBD1 few TRBV5-1
CASSPAGGPDEQFF TGTGCCAGCAGCCCGGCGGGGGGGCCCGATGAGCAGTTCTTC TRBJ2-1 TRBD2 NA TRBV28
CASSPDVSGTQYF TGCGCCAGCAGCCCGGACGTCTCGGGGACCCAGTACTTC TRBJ2-5 NA NA TRBV5-1